This T cell receptor (beta chain) comes out of a study of T cell repertoires in cytomegalovirus infection. The study, taken as a whole, reports: Pooled public TCR beta family frequency picked out CMV carriers with the relevant HLA. CMV-specific TCR beta clonotypes restricted by HLA-C were the ones dominating the ex vivo response.

This clonotype has a count of ten or more. What it recognizes is unknown. Germline-derived CDR1 and CDR2 are MGHRA and YSYEKL. This CDR3 has 16 amino acids. V was shortened by 1 base and J by 5 bases, with 16 bases between the two germline ends. TCRdb re-analysed the reads in MiXCR, keeping a single row per CDR3 protein. The table includes around 310,000 distinct CDR3 sequences, around a sixth detected once. The sample was PBMCs. The clonotype was recovered from a human donor in good health (CMV status not recorded). Some clones in this sample may be carry-over from other donors' samples. This chain joins TRBV4-1 and TRBJ2-3, with D perhaps TRBD1 (5 bases). The CDR3 loop reads CASSQGAGQGEDTQYF. CDR3 bases: TGCGCCAGCAGCCAAGGAGCAGGCCAGGGTGAAGATACGCAGTATTTT.